A single sample is the source of the 2 T cell receptor beta chains below, sequenced in a study of T-cell memory formation after mild COVID-19. TCRdb processed the 5' RACE reads anew with MiXCR; each CDR3 protein has one entry. The sample includes 400,000 or so distinct CDR3 sequences, under 25% of them seen just once. Source material: PBMCs or a T cell subset sorted from them (not recorded which). Receptors originate from an adult woman who had mild COVID-19 (a few samples of this study predate the infection). Cell type and time point are not known.

The chain uses TRBV29-1 and TRBJ2-1; 8 nucleotides match TRBD1. Germline CDR1 reads SQVTM; CDR2 reads ANQGSEA. V shed 7 bases, J shed 2 bases, and the junction held 7 bases outside the gene matches. The CDR3 runs to 14 residues. The CDR3 protein is CSGRDRGTYNEQFF. The CDR3 nucleotides read TGCAGCGGTAGAGACAGGGGTACCTACAATGAGCAGTTCTTC.

The CDR3 reads CASSDRLYGYTF. The CDR3 DNA is TGTGCCAGCAGTGACAGACTTTATGGCTACACCTTC. This chain joins TRBV12-3 or TRBV12-4 and TRBJ1-2, with a weak D call TRBD1 (5 bases). The CDR3 extends over 12 amino acids. V was clipped by 5 bases and J by 5 bases, with 9 bases between them.